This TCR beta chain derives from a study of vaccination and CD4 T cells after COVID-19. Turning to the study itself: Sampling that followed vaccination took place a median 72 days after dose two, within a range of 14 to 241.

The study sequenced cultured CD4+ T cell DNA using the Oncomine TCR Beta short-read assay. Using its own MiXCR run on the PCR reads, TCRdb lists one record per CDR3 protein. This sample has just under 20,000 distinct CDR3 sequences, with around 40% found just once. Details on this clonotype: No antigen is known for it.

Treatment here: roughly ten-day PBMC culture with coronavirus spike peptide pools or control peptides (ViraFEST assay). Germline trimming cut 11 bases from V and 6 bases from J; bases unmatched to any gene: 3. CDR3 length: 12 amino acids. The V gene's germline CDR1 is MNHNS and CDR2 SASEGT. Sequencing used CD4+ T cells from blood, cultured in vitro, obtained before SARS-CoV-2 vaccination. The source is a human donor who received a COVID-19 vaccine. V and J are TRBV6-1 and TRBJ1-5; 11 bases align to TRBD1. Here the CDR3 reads CAGGTGGQPQHF. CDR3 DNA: TGTGCCGGGGGGACAGGGGGTCAGCCCCAGCATTTT.